What follows is one T cell receptor beta chain and its context. One end of the junction is discordant with germline, which a read error may explain. The data were produced by immunoSEQ multiplex PCR, yet TCRdb's version contains in-frame clones alone and is incomplete. This table holds around 95,000 clones, approximately 90% found once. This entry belongs to a study of OX40 agonist ivuxolimab in advanced cancers. On the study more broadly: Patients took ivuxolimab, an agonistic anti-OX40 (CD134) antibody. The dose-escalation cohort was about 83% male, with a mean age of around 54 years, ranging about 20 to 79.

The CDR3 extends over 13 amino acids. CDR1 and CDR2 (germline): SGHTA, FQGNSA. This TCR was recovered from an adult with an advanced solid tumor such as melanoma, head and neck, liver or kidney cancer. The sample was CD4+ or CD8+ T cells sorted from blood, taken in a trial of the OX40 agonist ivuxolimab. The chain recombines TRBV7-2 with TRBJ1-4; weak D call: TRBD1 (6 bases). Here the CDR3 reads CASRGGVGEKLFF. DNA for the CDR3: TGTGCTAGCAGGGGAGGAGTGGGTGAAAAACTGTTTTTT.